This passage covers 7 T cell receptor beta chains from one sample sequenced in a study of shared clonotypes between healthy human individuals. Some clones are missing from TCRdb's copy, which holds only in-frame ones; the method was immunoSEQ multiplex PCR. This table has about 460,000 clones, approximately 77% appearing once. Sequencing was done on a sample of PBMCs. These receptors all come from a woman between 35 and 50 years old in good health. Some clones in this sample may be carry-over from other donors' samples.

This clone appeared a few times. This may stem from a read error, because a much larger clone lies one nucleotide away. Distinct nucleotide sequences in the sample also encode this CDR3. V is TRBV7-2 and J is TRBJ2-7, with TRBD1 as a possible D gene (6 bases). Germline values: CDR1 SGHTA, CDR2 FQGNSA. CDR3 length: 15 amino acids. V dropped 5 bases and J dropped 0 bases, with 14 bases sitting between them. CDR3 sequence (DNA): TGTGCCAGCAGCCTACCCTCAGGGGTCTCCTACGAGCAGTACTTC. Encoded protein: CASSLPSGVSYEQYF.

This chain uses TRBV30 with TRBJ2-7; 7 bases are a match to TRBD2. CDR1 is GTSNPN and CDR2 is SVGIG in the germline V gene (reference sequence). V dropped 2 bases and J dropped 4; count of bases not matched to a gene: 17. The CDR3 loop spans 17 amino acids. Written as DNA, the CDR3 is TGTGCCTGGAGTAGGCGACTAGCCTTCACCGAGGGGTACGAGCAGTACTTC. It translates to CAWSRRLAFTEGYEQYF.

V gene TRBV29-1 combines with J gene TRBJ1-2; D is unresolved. The CDR3 is 12 residues long. Between the trimmed V and J ends, which lost 0 bases and 8 bases, there was a span of 10 bases. Germline V gene data show CDR1 as SQVTM and CDR2 as ANQGSEA. CDR3 region: CSVEDLRRGYTF. In DNA, the CDR3 is TGCAGCGTTGAAGATCTTCGGCGCGGCTACACCTTC.

The chain employs TRBV2 and TRBJ1-1; D is possibly TRBD1 (5 bases). CDR3 length: 15 residues. Per germline, CDR1 SNHLY and CDR2 FYNNEI. Trimming took 3 bases from V and 0 from J, leaving 11 bases between them. The CDR3 region has the DNA TGTGCCAGCAGTGACCAGGGTCTCATGAACACTGAAGCTTTCTTT. This encodes CASSDQGLMNTEAFF.

This chain connects TRBV5-4 to TRBJ1-3, with D unclear. With 0 bases removed from V and 1 base from J, the gap between germline ends came to 8 bases. Germline loops: CDR1 SGHNT, CDR2 YYREEE (reference sequence). The CDR3 is made up of 15 amino acids. As DNA, the CDR3 is TGTGCCAGCAGCTTGGATAGGGCGTCTGGAAACACCATATATTTT. Translation gives CASSLDRASGNTIYF.

The chain uses TRBV6-5 and TRBJ2-7; D remains unclear. Per the germline V gene, CDR1 is MNHEY and CDR2 is SVGAGI. The CDR3 has 11 amino acids. With 8 bases removed from V and 0 bases from J, the gap between germline ends came to 5 bases. This CDR3 is CASGLSYEQYF. The CDR3 region has the DNA TGTGCCAGCGGGCTCTCCTACGAGCAGTACTTC.

The chain has TRBV19 and TRBJ2-3; D is uncertain. The ends were cut back, 6 bases at V and 2 bases at J, with 12 bases in the middle. The CDR3 consists of 14 residues. Germline V gene data show CDR1 as LNHDA and CDR2 as SQIVND (reference sequence). This chain's CDR3 is CASRKQTNTDTQYF. The CDR3 DNA reads as TGTGCCAGTAGAAAACAAACAAACACAGATACGCAGTATTTT.